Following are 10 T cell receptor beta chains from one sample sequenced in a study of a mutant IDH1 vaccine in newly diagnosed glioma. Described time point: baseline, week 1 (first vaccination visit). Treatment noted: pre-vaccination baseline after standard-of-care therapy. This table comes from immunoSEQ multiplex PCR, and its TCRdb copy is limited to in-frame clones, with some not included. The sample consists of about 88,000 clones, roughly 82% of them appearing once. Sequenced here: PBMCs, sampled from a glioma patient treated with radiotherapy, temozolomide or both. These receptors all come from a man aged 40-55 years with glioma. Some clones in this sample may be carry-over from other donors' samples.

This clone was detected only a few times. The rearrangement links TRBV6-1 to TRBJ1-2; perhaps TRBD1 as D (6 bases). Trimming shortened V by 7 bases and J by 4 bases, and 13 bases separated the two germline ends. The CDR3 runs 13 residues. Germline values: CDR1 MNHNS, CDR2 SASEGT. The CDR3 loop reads CASTLGQAYGYTF. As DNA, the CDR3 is TGTGCCAGCACGTTGGGACAAGCCTATGGCTACACCTTC.

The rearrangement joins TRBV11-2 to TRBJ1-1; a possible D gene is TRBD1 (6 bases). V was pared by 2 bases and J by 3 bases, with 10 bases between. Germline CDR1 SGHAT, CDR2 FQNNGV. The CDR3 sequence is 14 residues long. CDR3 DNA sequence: TGTGCCAGCAGCTTATCGCAGGGGCACACTGAAGCTTTCTTT. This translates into CASSLSQGHTEAFF.

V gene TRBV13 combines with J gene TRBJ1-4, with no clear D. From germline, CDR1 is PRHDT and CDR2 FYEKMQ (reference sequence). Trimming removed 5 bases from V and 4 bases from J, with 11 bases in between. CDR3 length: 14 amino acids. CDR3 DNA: TGTGCCAGCAGCCCCGGACCGGTTAATGAAAAACTGTTTTTT. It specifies CASSPGPVNEKLFF.

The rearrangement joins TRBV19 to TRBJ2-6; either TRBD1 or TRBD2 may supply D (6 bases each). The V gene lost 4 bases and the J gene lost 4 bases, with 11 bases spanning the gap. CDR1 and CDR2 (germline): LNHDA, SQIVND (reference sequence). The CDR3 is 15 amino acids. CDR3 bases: TGTGCCAGTAGTAGAACAGGGAGGGGGGCCAACGTCCTGACTTTC. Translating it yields CASSRTGRGANVLTF.

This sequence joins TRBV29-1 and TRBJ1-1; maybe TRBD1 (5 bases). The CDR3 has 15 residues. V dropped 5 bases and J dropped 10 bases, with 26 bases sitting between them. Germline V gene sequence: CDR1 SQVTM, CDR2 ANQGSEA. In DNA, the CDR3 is TGCAGCGTTTCACCCCATCTTGGCCGGGGCAGGGTAGCTTTCTTT. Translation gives CSVSPHLGRGRVAFF.

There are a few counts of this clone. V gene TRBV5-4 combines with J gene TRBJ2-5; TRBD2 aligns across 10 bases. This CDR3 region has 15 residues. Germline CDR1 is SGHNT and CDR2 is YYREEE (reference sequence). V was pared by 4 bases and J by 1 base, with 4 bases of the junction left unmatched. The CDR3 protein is CASSATSGVQETQYF. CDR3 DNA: TGTGCCAGCAGCGCAACTAGCGGGGTCCAAGAGACCCAGTACTTC. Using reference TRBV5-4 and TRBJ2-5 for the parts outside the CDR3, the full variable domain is ETGVTQSPTHLIKTRGQQVTLRCSSQSGHNTVSWYQQALGQGPQFIFQYYREEENGRGNFPPRFSGLQFPNYSSELNVNALELDDSALYLCASSATSGVQETQYFGPGTRLLVL.

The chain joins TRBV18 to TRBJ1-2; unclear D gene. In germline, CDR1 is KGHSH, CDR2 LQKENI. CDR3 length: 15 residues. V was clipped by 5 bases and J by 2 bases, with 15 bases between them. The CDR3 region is CASSTLDGANYGYTF. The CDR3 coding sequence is TGTGCCAGCTCAACACTGGACGGTGCGAACTATGGCTACACCTTC.

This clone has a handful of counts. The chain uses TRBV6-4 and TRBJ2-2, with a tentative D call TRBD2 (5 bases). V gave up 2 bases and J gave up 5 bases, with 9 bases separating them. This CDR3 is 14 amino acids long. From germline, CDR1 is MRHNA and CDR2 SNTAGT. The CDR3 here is CASSDGWRTGELFF. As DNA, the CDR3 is TGTGCCAGCAGTGACGGTTGGAGGACCGGGGAGCTGTTTTTT.

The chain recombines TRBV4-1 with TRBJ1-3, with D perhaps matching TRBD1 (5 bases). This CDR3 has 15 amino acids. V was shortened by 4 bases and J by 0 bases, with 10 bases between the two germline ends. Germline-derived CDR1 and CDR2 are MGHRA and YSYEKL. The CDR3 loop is CASSRGGSSGNTIYF. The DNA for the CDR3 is TGCGCCAGCAGCCGGGGGGGAAGCTCTGGAAACACCATATATTTT.

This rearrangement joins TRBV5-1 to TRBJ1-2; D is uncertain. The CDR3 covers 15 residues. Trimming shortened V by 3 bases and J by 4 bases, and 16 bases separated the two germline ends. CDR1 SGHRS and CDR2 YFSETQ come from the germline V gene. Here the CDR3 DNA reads TGCGCCAGCAGCTCCGCAGTCGGGCTTGGCTATGGCTACACCTTC. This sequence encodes CASSSAVGLGYGYTF.